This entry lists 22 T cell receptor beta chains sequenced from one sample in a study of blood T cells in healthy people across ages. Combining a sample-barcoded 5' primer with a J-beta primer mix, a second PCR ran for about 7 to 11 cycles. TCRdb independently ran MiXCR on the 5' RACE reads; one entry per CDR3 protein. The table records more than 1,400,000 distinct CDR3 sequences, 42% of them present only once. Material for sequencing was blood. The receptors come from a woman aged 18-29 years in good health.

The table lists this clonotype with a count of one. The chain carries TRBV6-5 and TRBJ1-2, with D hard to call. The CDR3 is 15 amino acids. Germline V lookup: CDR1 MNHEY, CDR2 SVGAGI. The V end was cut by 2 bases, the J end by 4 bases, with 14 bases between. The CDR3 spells CASSYSSSTPYGYTF. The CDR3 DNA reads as TGTGCCAGCAGTTACAGCAGCTCTACTCCCTATGGCTACACCTTC.

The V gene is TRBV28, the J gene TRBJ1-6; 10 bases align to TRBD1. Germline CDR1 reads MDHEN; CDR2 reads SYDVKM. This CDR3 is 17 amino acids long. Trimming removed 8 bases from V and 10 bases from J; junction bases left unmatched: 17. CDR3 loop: CASGSTQGQGWGSPLHF. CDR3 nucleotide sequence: TGTGCCAGCGGAAGCACCCAGGGACAGGGGTGGGGATCACCCCTCCACTTT.

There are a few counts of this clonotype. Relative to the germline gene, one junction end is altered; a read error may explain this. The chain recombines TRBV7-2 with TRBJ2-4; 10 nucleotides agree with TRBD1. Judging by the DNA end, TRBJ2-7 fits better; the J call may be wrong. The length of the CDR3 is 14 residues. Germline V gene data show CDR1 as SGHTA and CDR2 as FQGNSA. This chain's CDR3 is CVSLADRGKYEQYF. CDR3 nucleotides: TGTGTCAGCTTAGCGGACAGGGGGAAATACGAGCAGTACTTC.

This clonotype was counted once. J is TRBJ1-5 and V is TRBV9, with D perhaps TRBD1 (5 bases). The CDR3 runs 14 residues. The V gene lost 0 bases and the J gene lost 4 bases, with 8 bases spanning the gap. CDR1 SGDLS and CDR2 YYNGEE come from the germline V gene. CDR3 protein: CASSVAEGNQPQHF. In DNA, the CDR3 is TGTGCCAGCAGCGTAGCCGAGGGGAATCAGCCCCAGCATTTT. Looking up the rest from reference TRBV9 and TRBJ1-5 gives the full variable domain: DSGVTQTPKHLITATGQRVTLRCSPRSGDLSVYWYQQSLDQGLQFLIQYYNGEERAKGNILERFSAQQFPDLHSELNLSSLELGDSALYFCASSVAEGNQPQHFGDGTRLSIL.

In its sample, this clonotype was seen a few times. DNA of the CDR3: TGTGCCAGCAGCCAAGAATCAGCGGGTTCGGACGAGCAGTACTTC. Its translation: CASSQESAGSDEQYF. This chain uses TRBV4-2 with TRBJ2-7; possibly TRBD2 for D (6 bases). Germline CDR1 and CDR2: LGHNA and YNFKEQ. CDR3 size: 15 residues. The germline V and J ends were trimmed by 0 bases and 5 bases, with 14 bases remaining between them.

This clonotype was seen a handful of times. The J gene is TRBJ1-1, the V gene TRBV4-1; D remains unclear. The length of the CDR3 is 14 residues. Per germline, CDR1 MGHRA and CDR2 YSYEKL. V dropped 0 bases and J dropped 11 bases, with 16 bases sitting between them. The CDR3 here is CASSQDEGAREAFF. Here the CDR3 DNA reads TGCGCCAGCAGCCAAGATGAAGGCGCGAGGGAGGCTTTCTTT.

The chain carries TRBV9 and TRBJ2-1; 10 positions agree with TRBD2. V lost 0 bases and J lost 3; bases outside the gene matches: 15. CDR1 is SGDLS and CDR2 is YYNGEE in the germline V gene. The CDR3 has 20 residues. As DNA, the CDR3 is TGTGCCAGCAGCGTAGGCCCGGGACTAGCGAGGCTTGGAAACTACAATGAGCAGTTCTTC. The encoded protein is CASSVGPGLARLGNYNEQFF.

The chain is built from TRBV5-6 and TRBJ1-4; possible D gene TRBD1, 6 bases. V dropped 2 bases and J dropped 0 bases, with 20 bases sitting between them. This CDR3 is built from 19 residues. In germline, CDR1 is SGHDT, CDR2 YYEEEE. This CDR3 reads CASSLPYDGQTPTNEKLFF. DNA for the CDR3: TGTGCCAGCAGCTTACCCTACGACGGACAGACCCCAACTAATGAAAAACTGTTTTTT.

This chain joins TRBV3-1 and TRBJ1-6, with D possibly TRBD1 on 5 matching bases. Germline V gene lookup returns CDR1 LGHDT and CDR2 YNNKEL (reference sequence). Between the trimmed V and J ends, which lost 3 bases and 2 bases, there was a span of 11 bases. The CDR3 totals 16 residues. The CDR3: CASSQASGAYNSPLHF. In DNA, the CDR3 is TGTGCCAGCAGCCAGGCCTCGGGGGCCTATAATTCACCCCTCCACTTT.

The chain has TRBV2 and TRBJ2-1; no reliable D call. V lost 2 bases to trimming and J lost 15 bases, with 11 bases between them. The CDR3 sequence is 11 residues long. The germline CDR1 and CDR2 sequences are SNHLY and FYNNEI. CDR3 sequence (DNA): TGTGCCAGCAGTGAATTGGGCCTGGGGTTCTTC. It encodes CASSELGLGFF.

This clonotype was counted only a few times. CDR3 DNA sequence: TGCAGCGTTCGGACTAGCGGGGTAGGTGAGCAGTTCTTC. Translation: CSVRTSGVGEQFF. The J gene is TRBJ2-1, the V gene TRBV29-1; TRBD2 agrees at 12 bases. The CDR3 consists of 13 residues. Germline trimming cut 5 bases from V and 9 bases from J; bases unmatched to any gene: 5. The V gene's germline CDR1 is SQVTM and CDR2 ANQGSEA.

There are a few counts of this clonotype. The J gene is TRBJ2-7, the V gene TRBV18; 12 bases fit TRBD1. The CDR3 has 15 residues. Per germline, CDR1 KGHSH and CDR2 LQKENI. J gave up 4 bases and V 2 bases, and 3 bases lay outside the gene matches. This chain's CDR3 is CASSPLGQGAYEQYF. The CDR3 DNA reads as TGTGCCAGCTCACCATTGGGACAGGGGGCTTACGAGCAGTACTTC. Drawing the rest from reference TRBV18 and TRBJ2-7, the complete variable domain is NAGVMQNPRHLVRRRGQEARLRCSPMKGHSHVYWYRQLPEEGLKFMVYLQKENIIDESGMPKERFSAEFPKEGPSILRIQQVVRGDSAAYFCASSPLGQGAYEQYFGPGTRLTVT.

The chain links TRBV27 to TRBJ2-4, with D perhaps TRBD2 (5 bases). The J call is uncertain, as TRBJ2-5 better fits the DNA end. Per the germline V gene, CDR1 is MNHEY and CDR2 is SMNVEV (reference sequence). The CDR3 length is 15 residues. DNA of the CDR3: TGTGCCAGCAGTCCAACCGCCCTAGCTGGGGAGACCCAGTACTTC. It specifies CASSPTALAGETQYF.

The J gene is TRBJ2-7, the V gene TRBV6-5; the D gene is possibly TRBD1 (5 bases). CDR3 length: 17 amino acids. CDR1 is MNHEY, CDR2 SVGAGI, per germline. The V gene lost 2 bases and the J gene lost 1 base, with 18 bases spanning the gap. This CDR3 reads CASSYPGTGRSSYEQYF. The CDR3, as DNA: TGTGCCAGCAGTTACCCGGGCACAGGTCGTTCATCCTACGAGCAGTACTTC.

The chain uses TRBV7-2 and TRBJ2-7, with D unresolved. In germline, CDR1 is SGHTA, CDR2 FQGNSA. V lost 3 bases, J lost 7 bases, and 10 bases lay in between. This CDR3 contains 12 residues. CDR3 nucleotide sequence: TGTGCCAGCAGCTTCGGAGCCCGGGAGCAGTACTTC. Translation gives CASSFGAREQYF.

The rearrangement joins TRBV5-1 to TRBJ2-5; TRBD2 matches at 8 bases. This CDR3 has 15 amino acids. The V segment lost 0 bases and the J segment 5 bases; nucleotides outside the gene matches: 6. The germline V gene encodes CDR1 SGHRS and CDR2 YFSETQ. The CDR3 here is CASSLGTSRSETQYF. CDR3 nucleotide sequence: TGCGCCAGCAGCTTGGGGACTAGCAGGAGTGAGACCCAGTACTTC.

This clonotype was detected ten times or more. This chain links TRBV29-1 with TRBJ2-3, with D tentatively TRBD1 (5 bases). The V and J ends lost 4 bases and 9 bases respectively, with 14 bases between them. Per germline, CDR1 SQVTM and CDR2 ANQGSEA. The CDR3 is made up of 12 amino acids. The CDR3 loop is CSVVDTRLTQYF. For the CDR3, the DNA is TGCAGCGTTGTGGACACCCGATTAACGCAGTATTTT.

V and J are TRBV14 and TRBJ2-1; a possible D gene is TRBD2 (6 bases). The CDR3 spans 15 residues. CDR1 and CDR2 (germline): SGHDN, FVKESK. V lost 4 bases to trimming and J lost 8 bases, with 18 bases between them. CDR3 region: CASSPRRGWGDEQFF. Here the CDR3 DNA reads TGTGCCAGCAGCCCCAGACGGGGATGGGGGGATGAGCAGTTCTTC.

The CDR3 reads CATGLAGGPANEQFF. In nucleotides, the CDR3 is TGTGCCACCGGACTAGCGGGGGGGCCAGCCAATGAGCAGTTCTTC. The chain recombines TRBV10-3 with TRBJ2-1; 15 nucleotides agree with TRBD2. J gave up 6 bases and V 10 bases, and 7 bases lay outside the gene matches. Germline lookup yields CDR1 ENHRY and CDR2 SYGVKD. The CDR3 has 15 amino acids.

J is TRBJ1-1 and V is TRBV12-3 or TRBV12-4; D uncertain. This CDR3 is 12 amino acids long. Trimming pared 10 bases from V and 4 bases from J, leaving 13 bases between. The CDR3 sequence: CATNPGFTEAFF. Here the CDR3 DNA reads TGTGCCACAAACCCCGGGTTCACTGAAGCTTTCTTT.

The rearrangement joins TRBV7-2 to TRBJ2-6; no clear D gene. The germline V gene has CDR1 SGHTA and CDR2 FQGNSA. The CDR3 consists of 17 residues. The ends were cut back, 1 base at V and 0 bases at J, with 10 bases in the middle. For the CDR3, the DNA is TGTGCCAGCAGCTTAGAGGTCGGCTACTCTGGGGCCAACGTCCTGACTTTC. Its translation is CASSLEVGYSGANVLTF. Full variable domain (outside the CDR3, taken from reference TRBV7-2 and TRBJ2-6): GAGVSQSPSNKVTEKGKDVELRCDPISGHTALYWYRQSLGQGLEFLIYFQGNSAPDKSGLPSDRFSAERTGGSVSTLTIQRTQQEDSAVYLCASSLEVGYSGANVLTFGAGSRLTVL.

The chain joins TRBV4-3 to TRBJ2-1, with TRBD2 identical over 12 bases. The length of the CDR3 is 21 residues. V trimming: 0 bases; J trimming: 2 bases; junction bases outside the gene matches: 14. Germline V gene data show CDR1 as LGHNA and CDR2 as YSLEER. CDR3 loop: CASSQERTSGVLTLTYNEQFF. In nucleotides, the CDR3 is TGCGCCAGCAGCCAAGAAAGGACTAGCGGGGTACTAACTTTGACCTACAATGAGCAGTTCTTC.